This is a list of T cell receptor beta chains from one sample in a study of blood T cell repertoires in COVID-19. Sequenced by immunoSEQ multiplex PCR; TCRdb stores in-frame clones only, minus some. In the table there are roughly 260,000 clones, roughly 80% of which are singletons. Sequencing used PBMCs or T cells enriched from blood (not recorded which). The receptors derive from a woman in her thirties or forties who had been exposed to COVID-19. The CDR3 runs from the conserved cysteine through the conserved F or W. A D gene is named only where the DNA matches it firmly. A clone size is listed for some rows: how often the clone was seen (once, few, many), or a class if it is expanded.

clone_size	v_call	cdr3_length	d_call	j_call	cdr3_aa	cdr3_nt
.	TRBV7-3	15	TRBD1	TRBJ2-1	CASSQTGYDGNEQFF	TGTGCCAGCAGCCAGACAGGGTATGATGGGAATGAGCAGTTCTTC
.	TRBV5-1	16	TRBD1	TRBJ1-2	CASSPRTGGIDYGYTF	TGCGCCAGCAGCCCGAGGACAGGGGGGATAGACTATGGCTACACCTTC
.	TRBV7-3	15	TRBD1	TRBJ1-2	CASSLGGQGRDGYTF	TGTGCCAGCAGCTTAGGGGGACAGGGTAGAGATGGCTACACCTTC
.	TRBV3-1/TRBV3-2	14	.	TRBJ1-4	CASSQAGGTEKLFF	TGTGCCAGCAGCCAAGCGGGAGGGACTGAAAAACTGTTTTTT
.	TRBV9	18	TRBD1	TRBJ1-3	CASSASALGGRTGNTIYF	TGTGCCAGCAGCGCGTCGGCCTTAGGGGGCCGCACGGGAAACACCATATATTTT
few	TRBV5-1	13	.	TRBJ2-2	CASSLVPTGELFF	TGCGCCAGCAGCTTGGTCCCTACCGGGGAGCTGTTTTTT
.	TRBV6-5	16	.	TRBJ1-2	CASSYGVQAGNYGYTF	TGTGCCAGCAGTTACGGGGTACAGGCTGGGAACTATGGCTACACCTTC
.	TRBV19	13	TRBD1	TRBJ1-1	CASSDRVNTEAFF	TGTGCCAGTAGCGACAGGGTGAACACTGAAGCTTTCTTT
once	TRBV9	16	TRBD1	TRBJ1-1	CASSVAGQGAVTEAFF	TGTGCCAGCAGCGTAGCCGGACAGGGGGCGGTCACTGAAGCTTTCTTT
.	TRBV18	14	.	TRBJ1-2	CASSPNRDENGYTF	TGTGCCAGCTCACCCAACAGGGATGAGAATGGCTACACCTTC
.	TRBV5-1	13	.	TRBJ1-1	CASSVPPGTEAFF	TGCGCCAGCAGCGTTCCCCCGGGGACTGAAGCTTTCTTT
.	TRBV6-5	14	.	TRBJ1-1	CASSKVGGNTEAFF	TGTGCCAGCAGTAAGGTGGGGGGGAACACTGAAGCTTTCTTT
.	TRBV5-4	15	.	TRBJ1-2	CASSLGTDYLWGYTF	TGTGCCAGCAGCTTAGGGACGGACTATTTGTGGGGCTACACCTTC
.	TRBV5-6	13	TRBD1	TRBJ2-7	CASSFLQGFEQYF	TGTGCCAGCAGCTTCTTACAGGGGTTCGAGCAGTACTTC
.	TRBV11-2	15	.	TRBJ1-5	CASSPGSGANQPQHF	TGTGCCAGCAGCCCGGGGTCAGGAGCCAATCAGCCCCAGCATTTT
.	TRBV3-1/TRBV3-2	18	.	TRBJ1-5	CASSHSQAQGPWGQPQHF	TGTGCCAGCAGCCACTCCCAGGCCCAGGGGCCATGGGGTCAGCCCCAGCATTTT
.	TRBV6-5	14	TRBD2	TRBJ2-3	CASSYRSGGDTQYF	TGTGCCAGCAGTTACCGCTCGGGGGGTGATACGCAGTATTTT
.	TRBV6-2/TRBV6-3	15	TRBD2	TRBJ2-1	CASSYASSGFHEQFF	TGTGCCAGCAGTTACGCGTCTAGCGGGTTCCATGAGCAGTTCTTC